The present entry profiles one T cell receptor beta chain with its context. Antigen specificity is unknown. This CDR3 is built from 18 residues. Per germline, CDR1 SGHDN and CDR2 FVKESK. V was clipped by 1 base and J by 3 bases, with 21 bases between them. This sample is part of a study of post-analysis software for immune sequencing data. General study points: In multiple sclerosis, normalized Chao1 diversity was significantly below that of controls. In patients, a few TRBV segments were more frequent than in controls, with TRBV5-6, TRBV5-1 and TRBV20-1 among them.

Unique molecular identifiers featured in each of the TCR beta cDNA libraries. TCRdb passed the PCR reads through MiXCR, listing each CDR3 protein once. The sample comprises some 500,000 distinct CDR3 sequences, roughly 45% of which are singletons, and roughly an eighth rests with the top ten. The sequenced sample consisted of blood. The J gene is TRBJ1-2, the V gene TRBV14; possibly TRBD1 for D (5 bases). The sequence was collected from a girl aged 5 to 17 with multiple sclerosis. CDR3 residues: CASSQGGGARRTYYGYTF. In DNA, the CDR3 is TGTGCCAGCAGCCAAGGAGGAGGGGCTCGAAGGACGTACTATGGCTACACCTTC.